A selection of T cell receptor beta chains follows, all from one sample in a study of T cells after yellow fever vaccination. TCRdb re-derived calls from the 5' RACE reads in MiXCR, one entry per CDR3 protein. The data show around 590,000 distinct CDR3 sequences, about 12% seen once. Here the sequenced sample was PBMCs, taken on the day of the yellow fever booster vaccination. The receptors shown here come from a man aged 25-40 years who received the YFV17D yellow fever vaccine. The CDR3 runs from the conserved cysteine through the conserved F or W. A D gene is named only where the DNA matches it firmly. Clone size appears in some rows only: once, few, many, or a class for an expanded clone.

J gene,D gene,clone size,V gene,CDR3 DNA,CDR3 protein
TRBJ2-7,-,-,TRBV10-3,TGTGCCATCAGGGGGGGTCTGACCTCCTACGAGCAGTACTTC,CAIRGGLTSYEQYF
TRBJ2-7,-,-,TRBV7-2,TGTGCCAGCAGCTTAGCCGGGCTAGAGGGCTACGAGCAGTACTTC,CASSLAGLEGYEQYF
TRBJ2-1,TRBD2,-,TRBV19,TGTGCCAGTAGTATACCGGGACTAGCGGGTTATGAGCAGTTCTTC,CASSIPGLAGYEQFF
TRBJ1-1,-,many,TRBV5-1,TGCGCCAGCAGCTCCGGACAACCGAACACTGAAGCTTTCTTT,CASSSGQPNTEAFF
TRBJ2-5,-,-,TRBV20-1,TGCAGTGCTAGGACTAGTAGCGGTGAGACCCAGTACTTC,CSARTSSGETQYF
TRBJ2-7,TRBD2,-,TRBV14,TGTGCCAGCAGCCGACTAGCGGGCCGGGGCGAGCAGTACTTC,CASSRLAGRGEQYF
TRBJ2-3,TRBD2,-,TRBV4-3,TGCGCCAGCTCCCGGGCTAGCGGCCTCACAGATACGCAGTATTTT,CASSRASGLTDTQYF
TRBJ2-3,TRBD1,-,TRBV5-1,TGCGCCAGCAGCGTCGGACAGGGGCCAGATACGCAGTATTTT,CASSVGQGPDTQYF
TRBJ1-5,-,-,TRBV19,TGTGCCAGTAGTATTTCGGGGGGTGGCAATCAGCCCCAGCATTTT,CASSISGGGNQPQHF
TRBJ1-5,TRBD1,many,TRBV12-3/TRBV12-4,TGTGCCAGCAGTTTTGGGTCAGGGGGTCAGCCCCAGCATTTT,CASSFGSGGQPQHF
TRBJ1-2,-,-,TRBV5-1,TGCGCCAGCAGCCCTGCGAAGGGGGACGGAGGCTACACCTTC,CASSPAKGDGGYTF
TRBJ2-1,-,many,TRBV3-1,TGTGCCAGCAGCCAAGGTGGGCCAGTTGACAATGAGCAGTTCTTC,CASSQGGPVDNEQFF
TRBJ1-5,-,-,TRBV30,TGTGCCTGGAGTCTAGGGCAGGGAAGTCAGCCCCAGCATTTT,CAWSLGQGSQPQHF
TRBJ2-1,TRBD1,few,TRBV4-2,TGTGCCAGCAGCCGATCCGCAGGACAGGGGAACAATGAGCAGTTCTTC,CASSRSAGQGNNEQFF
TRBJ1-6,-,few,TRBV7-2,TGTGCCAGCAGCTTGGGGCGACAGAGGCGTTCACCCCTCCACTTT,CASSLGRQRRSPLHF
TRBJ2-1,-,-,TRBV7-2,TGTGCCAGCAGCTTAGGAACAGACAGGGCGGGGAATGAGCAGTTCTTC,CASSLGTDRAGNEQFF
TRBJ2-3,TRBD2,few,TRBV5-1,TGCGCCAGCAGCTTGGGTCTTAGCGGGAGGGCCGGTTCAGATACGCAGTATTTT,CASSLGLSGRAGSDTQYF
TRBJ2-3,TRBD2,few,TRBV4-3,TGCGCCAGCAGCCGTAGACTAGCGGGAGGGCCAGAAGATACGCAGTATTTT,CASSRRLAGGPEDTQYF
TRBJ2-3,-,-,TRBV11-2,TGTGCCAGCAGCCCCCGGGGGAGGGGGGCCACAGATACGCAGTATTTT,CASSPRGRGATDTQYF
TRBJ1-1,TRBD1,few,TRBV24-1,TGTGCCACCAGTGACCGGACAGGGCGCGAAGCTTTCTTT,CATSDRTGREAFF
TRBJ2-2,-,-,TRBV5-1,TGCGCCAGCAGCTTGGGGGACGCCTCCGGGGAGCTGTTTTTT,CASSLGDASGELFF
TRBJ2-7,-,-,TRBV5-6,TGTGCCATGAGCCCTGGGACTGGCGCGCAGTACTTC,CAMSPGTGAQYF